A selection of T cell receptor beta chains follows, all from one sample in a study of blood T cells in healthy people across ages. Each CDR3 protein gets one entry after TCRdb re-called the 5' RACE reads with MiXCR. The table shows fewer than 1 million distinct CDR3 sequences, with around 45% occurring only once. Sequencing used blood. The source is a man aged 60 to 69 in good health. CDR3s include the opening cysteine and the closing phenylalanine or tryptophan. The D gene is left open where the match is weak. Clone size, where shown, is once, few, many, or a class for clones that have expanded.

d_call: .
v_call: TRBV7-2
j_call: TRBJ2-7
clone_size: few
cdr3_aa: CASSPESYEQYF
cdr3_nt: TGTGCCAGCAGCCCGGAATCCTACGAGCAGTACTTC

d_call: .
v_call: TRBV7-2
j_call: TRBJ2-1
clone_size: .
cdr3_aa: CVSSLGQGTYNEQFF
cdr3_nt: TGTGTCAGCAGCTTAGGGCAGGGTACCTACAATGAGCAGTTCTTC

d_call: TRBD1
v_call: TRBV2
j_call: TRBJ1-5
clone_size: few
cdr3_aa: CASSPDRGWQPQHF
cdr3_nt: TGTGCCAGCAGTCCGGACAGGGGATGGCAGCCCCAGCATTTT

d_call: TRBD1
v_call: TRBV7-9
j_call: TRBJ1-2
clone_size: few
cdr3_aa: CASSSTGGYGDYGYTF
cdr3_nt: TGTGCCAGCAGCTCGACAGGGGGGTACGGGGACTATGGCTACACCTTC

d_call: .
v_call: TRBV7-2
j_call: TRBJ1-6
clone_size: .
cdr3_aa: CASSLVGVDSPLHF
cdr3_nt: TGTGCCAGCAGCTTAGTAGGGGTTGATTCACCCCTCCACTTT

d_call: .
v_call: TRBV10-3
j_call: TRBJ1-4
clone_size: .
cdr3_aa: CAISDSGSNEKLFF
cdr3_nt: TGTGCCATCAGTGATTCGGGATCTAATGAAAAACTGTTTTTT

d_call: TRBD2
v_call: TRBV29-1
j_call: TRBJ2-1
clone_size: few
cdr3_aa: CSVEDRSGAYNEQFF
cdr3_nt: TGCAGCGTTGAAGATCGAAGCGGGGCCTACAATGAGCAGTTCTTC

d_call: TRBD1
v_call: TRBV6-6
j_call: TRBJ2-7
clone_size: .
cdr3_aa: CASSGPGRGRSYEQYF
cdr3_nt: TGTGCCAGCAGTGGACCGGGCAGGGGGCGTTCCTACGAGCAGTACTTC

d_call: TRBD1
v_call: TRBV5-6
j_call: TRBJ2-7
clone_size: few
cdr3_aa: CASSLAGQHYEQYF
cdr3_nt: TGTGCCAGCAGCTTGGCGGGACAGCACTACGAGCAGTACTTC

d_call: TRBD1
v_call: TRBV7-2
j_call: TRBJ2-5
clone_size: .
cdr3_aa: CASSLAWGQIQETQYF
cdr3_nt: TGTGCCAGCAGCTTAGCCTGGGGACAGATTCAAGAGACCCAGTACTTC

d_call: TRBD2
v_call: TRBV7-2
j_call: TRBJ2-1
clone_size: .
cdr3_aa: CASSLAPLAGANEQFF
cdr3_nt: TGTGCCAGCAGCTTAGCCCCACTAGCGGGAGCCAATGAGCAGTTCTTC

d_call: TRBD2
v_call: TRBV12-3/TRBV12-4
j_call: TRBJ2-3
clone_size: .
cdr3_aa: CVSSSTSGGTDTQYF
cdr3_nt: TGTGTCAGCAGTTCCACTAGCGGGGGCACAGATACGCAGTATTTT

d_call: .
v_call: TRBV7-8
j_call: TRBJ2-3
clone_size: .
cdr3_aa: CASSSPLGGADTQYF
cdr3_nt: TGTGCCAGCAGCTCACCACTGGGGGGTGCAGATACGCAGTATTTT

d_call: .
v_call: TRBV6-1
j_call: TRBJ1-1
clone_size: .
cdr3_aa: CATPTGLNTEAFF
cdr3_nt: TGTGCCACCCCAACCGGATTGAACACTGAAGCTTTCTTT

d_call: .
v_call: TRBV29-1
j_call: TRBJ1-1
clone_size: few
cdr3_aa: CSVEYPLGKGLSYPGNTEAFF
cdr3_nt: TGCAGCGTTGAGTATCCATTAGGCAAGGGCCTTAGTTATCCTGGGAACACTGAAGCTTTCTTT

d_call: TRBD1
v_call: TRBV6-2/TRBV6-3
j_call: TRBJ2-5
clone_size: .
cdr3_aa: CASSPAETGPLGQYF
cdr3_nt: TGTGCCAGCAGTCCGGCTGAGACAGGGCCCCTGGGGCAGTACTTC

d_call: TRBD1
v_call: TRBV7-2
j_call: TRBJ2-7
clone_size: few
cdr3_aa: CASSRPGQGLHEQYF
cdr3_nt: TGTGCCAGCAGCAGACCGGGACAGGGTCTACACGAGCAGTACTTC

d_call: .
v_call: TRBV29-1
j_call: TRBJ2-5
clone_size: .
cdr3_aa: CSVEWDFKETQYF
cdr3_nt: TGCAGCGTCGAATGGGACTTCAAAGAGACCCAGTACTTC

d_call: .
v_call: TRBV7-9
j_call: TRBJ1-2
clone_size: once
cdr3_aa: CTSSSGTLGYTF
cdr3_nt: TGTACCAGCAGCTCTGGGACTCTTGGCTACACCTTC

d_call: .
v_call: TRBV5-1
j_call: TRBJ2-7
clone_size: .
cdr3_aa: CASSGWGAQEQYF
cdr3_nt: TGCGCCAGCAGCGGTTGGGGGGCGCAAGAGCAGTACTTC

d_call: TRBD1
v_call: TRBV7-9
j_call: TRBJ1-4
clone_size: .
cdr3_aa: CASSSRYGQGRRVNEKLFF
cdr3_nt: TGTGCCAGCAGCTCCCGTTACGGACAGGGGCGACGCGTTAATGAAAAACTGTTTTTT

d_call: TRBD1
v_call: TRBV7-2
j_call: TRBJ1-2
clone_size: .
cdr3_aa: CASSPRGSGNYGYTF
cdr3_nt: TGTGCCAGCAGTCCCAGGGGGTCGGGGAACTATGGCTACACCTTC

d_call: .
v_call: TRBV11-2
j_call: TRBJ2-7
clone_size: few
cdr3_aa: CASSTVVGSWNEQYF
cdr3_nt: TGTGCCAGCAGCACTGTCGTTGGGTCTTGGAACGAGCAGTACTTC

d_call: .
v_call: TRBV25-1
j_call: TRBJ1-2
clone_size: .
cdr3_aa: CASSEPGRGANGYTF
cdr3_nt: TGTGCCAGCAGTGAGCCCGGTCGGGGGGCAAACGGCTACACCTTC

d_call: TRBD1
v_call: TRBV7-8
j_call: TRBJ2-6
clone_size: .
cdr3_aa: CASSLVAGGFPGANVLTF
cdr3_nt: TGTGCCAGCAGCTTAGTGGCAGGGGGCTTTCCTGGGGCCAACGTCCTGACTTTC

d_call: .
v_call: TRBV29-1
j_call: TRBJ2-7
clone_size: .
cdr3_aa: CSVKIAVGDYEQYF
cdr3_nt: TGCAGCGTAAAAATCGCAGTCGGGGACTACGAGCAGTACTTC

d_call: .
v_call: TRBV29-1
j_call: TRBJ1-2
clone_size: few
cdr3_aa: CSAADGTGGYGYTF
cdr3_nt: TGCAGCGCTGCGGATGGGACCGGAGGCTATGGCTACACCTTC

d_call: TRBD1
v_call: TRBV11-2
j_call: TRBJ2-3
clone_size: .
cdr3_aa: CASSLGARGLDTDTQYF
cdr3_nt: TGTGCCAGCAGCTTAGGGGCCAGGGGGTTGGACACAGATACGCAGTATTTT

d_call: TRBD2
v_call: TRBV9
j_call: TRBJ2-3
clone_size: .
cdr3_aa: CASSVNGGYTDTQYF
cdr3_nt: TGTGCCAGCAGCGTCAACGGGGGGTACACAGATACGCAGTATTTT

d_call: .
v_call: TRBV15
j_call: TRBJ2-1
clone_size: .
cdr3_aa: CATSIRTVGETSYNEQFF
cdr3_nt: TGTGCCACCAGCATCAGAACCGTCGGGGAGACCTCCTACAATGAGCAGTTCTTC

d_call: .
v_call: TRBV7-8
j_call: TRBJ2-1
clone_size: .
cdr3_aa: CASSFSTAPWYEQFF
cdr3_nt: TGTGCCAGCAGCTTTAGCACAGCACCCTGGTATGAGCAGTTCTTC

d_call: TRBD2
v_call: TRBV13
j_call: TRBJ2-7
clone_size: once
cdr3_aa: CASSTGTSGEREQYF
cdr3_nt: TGTGCCAGCAGCACAGGGACTAGCGGGGAACGCGAGCAGTACTTC

d_call: .
v_call: TRBV5-1
j_call: TRBJ2-3
clone_size: .
cdr3_aa: CASSPLGPGTDTQYF
cdr3_nt: TGCGCCAGCAGCCCCCTCGGACCAGGCACAGATACGCAGTATTTT

d_call: TRBD1
v_call: TRBV7-2
j_call: TRBJ2-6
clone_size: .
cdr3_aa: CASSPAQGAFSSGANVLTF
cdr3_nt: TGTGCCAGCAGCCCGGCACAGGGGGCCTTTAGCTCTGGGGCCAACGTCCTGACTTTC

d_call: .
v_call: TRBV7-2
j_call: TRBJ2-5
clone_size: .
cdr3_aa: CAGSLGSGRYQETQYF
cdr3_nt: TGTGCCGGCAGCTTAGGGAGCGGAAGGTACCAAGAGACCCAGTACTTC

d_call: TRBD2
v_call: TRBV15
j_call: TRBJ2-5
clone_size: few
cdr3_aa: CATSRDSKPTSGGQETQYF
cdr3_nt: TGTGCCACCAGCAGAGATAGCAAACCGACTAGCGGGGGGCAAGAGACCCAGTACTTC

d_call: TRBD1
v_call: TRBV12-3/TRBV12-4
j_call: TRBJ2-1
clone_size: .
cdr3_aa: CASSLPAGTGLFF
cdr3_nt: TGTGCCAGCAGTTTACCCGCCGGGACAGGGCTGTTCTTC

d_call: TRBD1
v_call: TRBV7-9
j_call: TRBJ2-1
clone_size: few
cdr3_aa: CASSLGTVDNEQFF
cdr3_nt: TGTGCCAGCAGCCTCGGGACAGTCGACAATGAGCAGTTCTTC

d_call: .
v_call: TRBV5-6
j_call: TRBJ2-5
clone_size: few
cdr3_aa: CASSLSGTRETQYF
cdr3_nt: TGTGCCAGCAGCTTGTCCGGGACCCGAGAGACCCAGTACTTC

d_call: .
v_call: TRBV10-3
j_call: TRBJ1-1
clone_size: few
cdr3_aa: CAISGEGLEAFF
cdr3_nt: TGTGCCATCAGTGGAGAAGGGCTAGAAGCTTTCTTT

d_call: .
v_call: TRBV6-2/TRBV6-3
j_call: TRBJ2-7
clone_size: .
cdr3_aa: CASSYLPGRSSYEQYF
cdr3_nt: TGTGCCAGCAGTTACCTCCCGGGTAGGTCGTCCTACGAGCAGTACTTC

d_call: .
v_call: TRBV7-9
j_call: TRBJ2-5
clone_size: few
cdr3_aa: CASSLKTARGETQYF
cdr3_nt: TGTGCCAGCAGCTTAAAGACGGCTAGGGGAGAGACCCAGTACTTC

d_call: .
v_call: TRBV6-2/TRBV6-3
j_call: TRBJ2-7
clone_size: .
cdr3_aa: CASSYPRDAYSYEQYF
cdr3_nt: TGTGCCAGCAGTTATCCCCGGGACGCCTACTCCTACGAGCAGTACTTC

d_call: .
v_call: TRBV27
j_call: TRBJ1-6
clone_size: .
cdr3_aa: CASRYTIGNSPLHF
cdr3_nt: TGTGCCAGCAGGTACACGATCGGTAATTCACCCCTCCACTTT

d_call: TRBD1
v_call: TRBV7-9
j_call: TRBJ2-7
clone_size: .
cdr3_aa: CASSRGQHEQYF
cdr3_nt: TGTGCCAGCAGCCGGGGACAGCACGAGCAGTACTTC

d_call: .
v_call: TRBV27
j_call: TRBJ2-3
clone_size: .
cdr3_aa: CASSLGGISTDTQYF
cdr3_nt: TGTGCCAGCAGTTTAGGGGGAATTAGCACAGATACGCAGTATTTT

d_call: .
v_call: TRBV24-1
j_call: TRBJ2-5
clone_size: few
cdr3_aa: CATSETAGKGGETQYF
cdr3_nt: TGTGCCACCAGTGAAACCGCGGGGAAGGGAGGAGAGACCCAGTACTTC